This T cell receptor beta chain is from a study of spatial heterogeneity in lung cancer (dated by TCRdb to between 2019 and 2020). For the wider study: Beta-chain transcripts were consistently detected in greater numbers than alpha-chain transcripts, which likely reflects a higher abundance of beta-chain transcripts. In the raw uncorrected reads, each unique combination of TCR and UMI appeared on average more than ten times. TCR alpha and beta repertoires were quantitatively compared across multiple tumor regions, matched nontumor lung and blood in non-small cell lung cancer. The study linked features of the TCR repertoire to counts of nonsynonymous mutations, which were determined by whole-exome sequencing of tumor tissue. Both alpha and beta chains were TCR-sequenced in approximately 200 tumor regions, 64 matched nontumor lung samples and around 50 PBMC samples obtained at surgery. The investigation overall reported the following: Additional single-cell paired TCR alpha and beta sequencing was considered necessary to confirm, at a functional level, the hypothesis that regional TCRs recognize regional mutations.

This clonotype is judged medium-sized (0.01 to 0.1%). There is no known antigen for this receptor. No much larger clone exists at a distance of one base, and base qualities are not known. Libraries were made using 5' RACE. Sequenced on a NextSeq 500. In the TCR library protocol, a unique molecular identifier was attached to each TCR cDNA molecule so that PCR and sequencing errors could be corrected. As for how the authors treated the data: Decombinator tools were used for TCR identification, UMI-based error correction and CDR3 extraction. Expanded TCRs were defined as those above a frequency of 2 per 1,000, corresponding to the top 1% of the tumor frequency distribution. Each repertoire was subsampled 100 times to 5,000 TCRs, after which Renyi diversity was computed with the R vegan package. To build CDR3 similarity networks, amino acid triplet string-kernel similarity was used, and CDR3s were connected when their pairwise similarity was above 0.82. Using fastp at Q25 and MiXCR, TCRdb reprocessed the public reads and kept productive beta chains. Records with the same CDR3 protein are collapsed into one entry carrying the most frequent genes and DNA. These V and J calls rely on TCRdb rather than the paper's analysis. Across this sample there are a few thousand distinct CDR3 sequences, with about 7% seen only once. The ten largest clones take up around 17% of the sample.

CDR1 MGHRA and CDR2 YSYEKL are derived from the germline V gene. The V end loses 2 bases and the J end loses 2 bases, and a stretch of 15 bases separates them. Taken from cysteine to phenylalanine, the CDR3 has 16 residues. Only the CDR3 DNA is retained, 48 bases long and in frame from the first base. The time point label of this sample denotes: sample taken at primary tumor resection. The donors were 70 or so patients from the lung TRACERx cohort who had early-stage, untreated non-small cell lung cancer. For TCR sequencing, whole RNA was extracted from tumor and nontumor lung tissue, or from cryopreserved PBMC samples, and no cell sorting was done. Only patients for whom sufficient RNA was available from at least two tumor regions were selected for TCR sequencing. Tumor and adjacent nontumor lung specimens were reviewed by a lung pathologist before selection.

The chain is made from TRBV4-1 and TRBJ2-5, with the D gene not confidently named. The sample was normal lung tissue next to the tumor, taken at surgery. This TCR was sampled from a male donor with early-stage non-small cell lung cancer. The nucleotide sequence is given as TGCGCCAGCAGCCAAAGTGCGTCAGAAGGTCAAGAGACCCAGTACTTC. It codes for CASSQSASEGQETQYF.